This TCR beta chain derives from a study of Graves' ophthalmopathy and Graves' hyperthyroidism. Amplification of the TCR beta CDR3 regions used RNA transcripts (as template). HTBI primers served in a first-round RT-PCR, which a second-round multiplex PCR followed. TCRdb re-derived calls from the multiplex PCR reads in MiXCR, one entry per CDR3 protein. Of about 700,000 distinct CDR3 sequences in the sample, just over 40% were seen once. Between the trimmed V and J ends, which lost 3 bases and 2 bases, there was a span of 16 bases. The CDR3 spans 16 residues. CDR1 and CDR2 (germline): ENHRY, SYGVKD. Study outcomes and limitations: Among thyroid clonotypes expanded above 0.001 frequency, most also appeared in blood.

As to this clonotype: The antigen is not known.

Fresh peripheral blood, around 9.3 ml, was the PBMC source. V usage is TRBV10-3 and J usage is TRBJ1-1; the D is unclear. Specimen: peripheral blood. The receptor was derived from an adult man with Graves' ophthalmopathy. This CDR3 is CAISEGQRSGNTEAFF. As DNA, the CDR3 is TGTGCCATCAGTGAAGGTCAGAGGTCCGGAAACACTGAAGCTTTCTTT.